This is a list of T cell receptor beta chains from one sample in a study of T cell repertoires in cytomegalovirus infection. TCRdb itself ran the reads through MiXCR, one entry per CDR3 protein. The data contain 250,000 or so distinct CDR3 sequences, over 15% of them singletons. The sample consisted of CD8+ T cells from PBMCs. These receptors were taken from a human donor in good health (CMV status not recorded). Some clones in this sample may be carry-over from other donors' samples. The conserved cysteine and the conserved F or W are not part of the CDR3 here. The order of the fields is CDR3 length, J gene, D gene, V gene, CDR3 protein. D genes are given only for firm matches.

CDR3 length: 10; J gene: TRBJ2-3; D gene: -; V gene: TRBV5-6; CDR3 protein: ASSLGGGTQY
CDR3 length: 17; J gene: TRBJ2-7; D gene: TRBD2; V gene: TRBV28; CDR3 protein: ASSFSLVTSGVNSYEQY
CDR3 length: 11; J gene: TRBJ2-1; D gene: -; V gene: TRBV19; CDR3 protein: ASSIDLETWGF
CDR3 length: 12; J gene: TRBJ2-7; D gene: -; V gene: TRBV7-2; CDR3 protein: ASSLAQGTREQY
CDR3 length: 13; J gene: TRBJ2-1; D gene: TRBD1; V gene: TRBV6-4; CDR3 protein: ASSAGTGNYNEQF
CDR3 length: 10; J gene: TRBJ1-1; D gene: -; V gene: TRBV15; CDR3 protein: ATSSGLPEAF
CDR3 length: 15; J gene: TRBJ2-5; D gene: -; V gene: TRBV4-1; CDR3 protein: ASSQGGRTEDQETQY
CDR3 length: 11; J gene: TRBJ1-2; D gene: -; V gene: TRBV11-2; CDR3 protein: ASSLGTPGGYT
CDR3 length: 13; J gene: TRBJ2-2; D gene: -; V gene: TRBV7-2; CDR3 protein: ASSPRVVNTGELF
CDR3 length: 14; J gene: TRBJ2-3; D gene: -; V gene: TRBV7-2; CDR3 protein: ASSSLGHDSTDTQY
CDR3 length: 14; J gene: TRBJ1-1; D gene: TRBD1; V gene: TRBV12-5; CDR3 protein: ASGLSSGTANTEAF